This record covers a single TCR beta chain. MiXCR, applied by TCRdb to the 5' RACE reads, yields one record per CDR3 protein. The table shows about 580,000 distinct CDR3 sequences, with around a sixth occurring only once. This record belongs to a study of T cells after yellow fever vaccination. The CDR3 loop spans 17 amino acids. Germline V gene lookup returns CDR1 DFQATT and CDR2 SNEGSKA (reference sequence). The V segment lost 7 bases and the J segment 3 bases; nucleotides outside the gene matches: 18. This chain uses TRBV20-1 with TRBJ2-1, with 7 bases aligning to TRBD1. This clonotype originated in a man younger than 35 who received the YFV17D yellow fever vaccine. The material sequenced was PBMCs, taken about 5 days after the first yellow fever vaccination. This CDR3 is CSVPWTGPPKFYNEQFF. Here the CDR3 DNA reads TGCAGTGTTCCTTGGACAGGACCTCCAAAGTTCTACAATGAGCAGTTCTTC.